Each of the 13 T cell receptor beta chains below was sequenced from the same sample in a study of T-cell reconstitution after alpha-beta-depleted transplantation in children. Preparation of the TCRbeta library involved a method that used unique molecular identifiers. TCRdb itself ran the PCR reads through MiXCR, one entry per CDR3 protein. The data show a few hundred thousand distinct CDR3 sequences, 12% seen once. The source was PBMCs from the stem cell graft donor, collected from the stem cell graft. The receptor source for this set is a human donor who donated a stem cell graft to a child with combined immunodeficiency.

The V call is TRBV12-3 or TRBV12-4, the J call TRBJ1-6; D is possibly TRBD1 (5 bases). This CDR3 region has 18 residues. Trimming cost V 11 bases and J 6 bases, with 29 bases left between them. The CDR3 loop reads CAFSLYIMGVRPNSPLHF. The DNA of the CDR3 is TGTGCCTTCAGTTTATATATAATGGGGGTGAGGCCTAATTCACCCCTCCACTTT.

The rearrangement uses TRBV10-2 and TRBJ1-1; D may be TRBD1 (6 bases). Trimming pared 0 bases from V and 3 bases from J, leaving 11 bases between. This CDR3 spans 15 amino acids. Germline V gene lookup returns CDR1 WSHSY and CDR2 SAAADI. CDR3 DNA sequence: TGCGCCAGCAGTGAGTCGGCGGGGGGGCACACTGAAGCTTTCTTT. Translation gives CASSESAGGHTEAFF.

The V gene is TRBV20-1, the J gene TRBJ2-3, with D unresolved. This CDR3 contains 16 residues. Between the trimmed V and J ends, which lost 5 bases and 2 bases, there was a span of 20 bases. Germline loops: CDR1 DFQATT, CDR2 SNEGSKA (reference sequence). DNA for the CDR3: TGCAGTGCTCCCCTTTCGGACGAGACGTACACAGATACGCAGTATTTT. Translated: CSAPLSDETYTDTQYF.

This clonotype was seen many times. The rearrangement uses TRBV29-1 and TRBJ2-2, with D unclear. Germline V gene sequence: CDR1 SQVTM, CDR2 ANQGSEA. The CDR3 loop spans 10 amino acids. The DNA for the CDR3 is TGCAGTGTAGGGACCGGGGAGCTGTTTTTT. This encodes CSVGTGELFF.

This clonotype was counted ten times or more. V and J are TRBV15 and TRBJ2-7; 9 bases agree with TRBD1. The V gene's germline CDR1 is LNHNV and CDR2 YYDKDF (reference sequence). This CDR3 contains 18 residues. V trimming: 3 bases; J trimming: 2 bases; junction bases outside the gene matches: 14. CDR3 region: CATSRLYPGQGVTYEQYF. CDR3 nucleotides: TGTGCCACCAGCAGGTTATACCCGGGACAGGGAGTGACCTACGAGCAGTACTTC.

The rearrangement links TRBV12-3 or TRBV12-4 to TRBJ2-5; no definite D call. Deletions cut 3 bases from V and 0 bases from J, with 11 bases between. The CDR3 contains 15 residues. The CDR3 protein is CASSLSGKDQETQYF. The CDR3 nucleotides are TGTGCCAGCAGTTTGTCTGGCAAAGACCAAGAGACCCAGTACTTC.

This clonotype was detected a few times. This chain uses TRBV7-2 with TRBJ2-7; 9 bases line up with TRBD1. The germline gives CDR1 SGHTA, CDR2 FQGNSA. The CDR3 has 15 amino acids. The trim removed 6 bases at V and 2 bases at J, leaving 8 bases unmatched. The CDR3 is CASRYPGQGPYEQYF. The DNA of the CDR3 is TGTGCCAGCAGATACCCGGGACAGGGTCCCTACGAGCAGTACTTC.

The V gene is TRBV19, the J gene TRBJ2-6; 8 positions agree with TRBD2. Germline V gene sequence: CDR1 LNHDA, CDR2 SQIVND (reference sequence). V shed 8 bases, J shed 2 bases, and the junction held 5 bases outside the gene matches. This CDR3 is 15 amino acids long. CDR3 coding DNA: TGTGCCAGTCGGGGGGGGGTTACTGGGGCCAACGTCCTGACTTTC. The encoded protein is CASRGGVTGANVLTF.

The chain has TRBV20-1 and TRBJ2-7, with 9 nucleotides matching TRBD1. The CDR3 runs 12 residues. Germline CDR1 and CDR2: DFQATT and SNEGSKA (reference sequence). Losses at the gene ends were 6 bases for V and 4 bases for J; bases not matched to a gene: 4. CDR3 loop: CSAPDRGYEQYF. CDR3 DNA sequence: TGCAGTGCGCCGGACAGGGGATACGAGCAGTACTTC.

The table lists this clonotype with a few counts. Written as DNA, the CDR3 is TGTGCCAGCAGTTTACACCTCTCGGGGGGCTCTGAGCAGTTCTTC. It codes for CASSLHLSGGSEQFF. The rearrangement links TRBV27 to TRBJ2-1; tentative D call: TRBD2 (7 bases). The V end was cut by 2 bases, the J end by 9 bases, with 17 bases between. There are 15 residues in the CDR3. From germline, CDR1 is MNHEY and CDR2 SMNVEV (reference sequence).

This clonotype was seen only once. The chain joins TRBV6-2 or TRBV6-3 to TRBJ1-1; D remains unclear. Looked up from germline, CDR1 is MNHEY and CDR2 is SVGEGT. V shed 6 bases and J shed 0 bases, with 8 bases lying between them. The CDR3 loop spans 13 amino acids. CDR3 in DNA: TGTGCCAGCAGCCCCATAATGAACACTGAAGCTTTCTTT. Translation gives CASSPIMNTEAFF.

The table lists this clonotype with a few counts. The chain employs TRBV30 and TRBJ1-2; TRBD1 is a possible D gene (5 bases). CDR3 length: 13 residues. The V end was cut by 0 bases, the J end by 12 bases, with 17 bases between. Per the germline V gene, CDR1 is GTSNPN and CDR2 is SVGIG (reference sequence). In DNA, the CDR3 is TGTGCCTGGAGTGTAACGGGGCCCTCACCCCACACCTTC. This translates into CAWSVTGPSPHTF. Filled out from reference TRBV30 and TRBJ1-2, the complete variable domain reads SQTIHQWPATLVQPVGSPLSLECTVEGTSNPNLYWYRQAAGRGLQLLFYSVGIGQISSEVPQNLSASRPQDRQFILSSKKLLLSDSGFYLCAWSVTGPSPHTFGSGTRLTVV.

This clonotype was picked up many times. V gene TRBV7-2 combines with J gene TRBJ2-7; TRBD1 might be the D (5 bases). With 1 base removed from V and 3 bases from J, the gap between germline ends came to 13 bases. Germline CDR1 reads SGHTA; CDR2 reads FQGNSA. This CDR3 region has 15 residues. The CDR3 loop reads CASSLDQGFSYEQYF. The CDR3 DNA is TGTGCCAGCAGCTTAGATCAGGGCTTCAGCTACGAGCAGTACTTC.